The clone carrying this TCR beta chain was seen just once. Naive-designated CD8 cells lacked CD45RO, were positively enriched for CCR7, and omitted terminally differentiated effector memory CD45RA+ cells. This entry belongs to a study of shared clonotypes between healthy human individuals. The assay was immunoSEQ multiplex PCR, and TCRdb's table has in-frame clones only and misses some. The sample lists about 800,000 clones; about 96% were seen once. Per the germline V gene, CDR1 is SGHVS and CDR2 is FQNEAQ. This CDR3 region has 14 residues. The germline V and J ends were trimmed by 2 bases and 4 bases, with 11 bases remaining between them.

The chain has TRBV7-8 and TRBJ2-5; a possible D gene is TRBD1 (5 bases). The sequencing sample was made of naive CD8+ T cells sorted from blood. The sequence came from a man younger than 40 in good health. This chain's CDR3 is CASSLLQGTETQYF. CDR3 coding DNA: TGTGCCAGCAGCTTATTGCAGGGTACAGAGACCCAGTACTTC.